Listed below are T cell receptor beta chains from one sample, sequenced in a study of response to subunit inactivated influenza vaccine. TCRdb re-called the RT-PCR reads with MiXCR, one entry per CDR3 protein. Of about 480,000 distinct CDR3 sequences in the sample, 25% are singletons; the top ten hold less than 2.5%. Specimen: CD4+ T cells sorted from PBMCs, collected 5 days after vaccination. These receptor sequences come from a man aged 45 to 65 who received an inactivated influenza vaccine. Each CDR3 is given with its conserved first and last residue. The D gene is left open where the match is weak. Rows give clone size only sometimes, using once, few, many, or a class for an expanded clone.

TGCGCCAGCAGCCTCAGGGGCGAGTGGGACACCATATATTTT	CASSLRGEWDTIYF	-	TRBV5-1	TRBJ1-3	-
TGTGCCAGCAACCAGGGACAGGGGGCGTACAATGAGCAGTTCTTC	CASNQGQGAYNEQFF	TRBD1	TRBV28	TRBJ2-1	-
TGTGCCAGCAGCCAAGACAGGGGAAAGTACTTC	CASSQDRGKYF	TRBD1	TRBV2	TRBJ2-7	-
TGTGCCAGCAGTGAAATCCGGGACAGGGGGATAATAGCGGGGAATGAGCAGTTCTTC	CASSEIRDRGIIAGNEQFF	TRBD1	TRBV6-1	TRBJ2-1	-
TGTGCCAGCAGCGTCCGGCAGGGTGGTCAGCCCCAGCATTTT	CASSVRQGGQPQHF	-	TRBV7-2	TRBJ1-5	-
TGTGCCAGTAGTGCCGTTCGGCGCGGCTACACCTTC	CASSAVRRGYTF	-	TRBV19	TRBJ1-2	few
TGTGCCAGCAGGATAGGGGGCTCGGACACCGGGGAGCTGTTTTTT	CASRIGGSDTGELFF	TRBD1	TRBV4-2	TRBJ2-2	few
TGTGCCAGCAGTGAATTTAGCGGGCGAGGGGGCAATGAGCAGTTCTTC	CASSEFSGRGGNEQFF	-	TRBV25-1	TRBJ2-1	few
TGCAGTGCCCGGGGGGCGGATAATGAAAAACTGTTTTTT	CSARGADNEKLFF	-	TRBV20-1	TRBJ1-4	few
TGCGCCAGCAGCTTCAGTGCAGGAGACTACGAGCAGTACTTC	CASSFSAGDYEQYF	-	TRBV5-1	TRBJ2-7	-
TGTGCCAGCAGTTACGTCGGGGGGGCAGGCGGGGAGCTGTTTTTT	CASSYVGGAGGELFF	TRBD2	TRBV6-5	TRBJ2-2	few
TGCAGTGCTAGCCTTACGTTCCACAGCAATAGCAATCAGCCCCAGCATTTT	CSASLTFHSNSNQPQHF	-	TRBV20-1	TRBJ1-5	few
TGCAGTGCTTCAAAGGGACAGGGCCAAGAGACCCAGTACTTC	CSASKGQGQETQYF	TRBD1	TRBV20-1	TRBJ2-5	-
TGTGCCAGCAGTGAGTACGGCACTAATGAAAAACTGTTTTTT	CASSEYGTNEKLFF	-	TRBV2	TRBJ1-4	few
TGCGCCAGCAGCACAGGGAGCTGGGGCTACACCTTC	CASSTGSWGYTF	-	TRBV5-1	TRBJ1-2	few
TGTGCCAGCAGCCAACGGACAGGGGGCGCGGACTTTGGTGGCTACACCTTC	CASSQRTGGADFGGYTF	TRBD1	TRBV4-2	TRBJ1-2	-
TGCAGTGCTAGAGTTCTAGCGGGAGGAAACGAGCAGTACTTC	CSARVLAGGNEQYF	TRBD2	TRBV20-1	TRBJ2-7	-
TGTGCCAGCAGTTTTAGAAGGACTAGCGGGAGAGACAATGAGCAGTTCTTC	CASSFRRTSGRDNEQFF	TRBD2	TRBV12-3/TRBV12-4	TRBJ2-1	-
TGTGCCAGCAGTTTATTGAACGGGGTGGGCGGTCAGCCCCAGCATTTT	CASSLLNGVGGQPQHF	-	TRBV12-3/TRBV12-4	TRBJ1-5	few
TGTGCCACCCGGCCAACCGGGACAGTAACTAACTATGGCTACACCTTC	CATRPTGTVTNYGYTF	TRBD1	TRBV10-3	TRBJ1-2	few
TGTGCCAGCAGCTTCACTAGCCAAGGTGAACAGTTCTTC	CASSFTSQGEQFF	-	TRBV7-9	TRBJ2-1	few
TGTGCCAGCGGGGACAGGGGAAAGGCTGAAGCTTTCTTT	CASGDRGKAEAFF	TRBD1	TRBV28	TRBJ1-1	-
TGTGCCAGCAGGCCCCGGGCCGAGAACACCGGGGAGCTGTTTTTT	CASRPRAENTGELFF	-	TRBV12-3/TRBV12-4	TRBJ2-2	many
TGTGCCAGCAGTCATCGCAGGCTCCGCTCTGGAAACACCATATATTTT	CASSHRRLRSGNTIYF	-	TRBV12-3/TRBV12-4	TRBJ1-3	few
TGTGCCATAGGGACTAGCTCAGAAGAGACCCAGTACTTC	CAIGTSSEETQYF	TRBD2	TRBV10-3	TRBJ2-5	few
TGCAGCGTTGAGGGGAGTAGGGCAACTGAAGCTTTCTTT	CSVEGSRATEAFF	-	TRBV29-1	TRBJ1-1	few
TGTGCCAGCAGCCGGTCCCACGGGGAACCCCAGCATTTT	CASSRSHGEPQHF	-	TRBV7-9	TRBJ1-5	-
TGCGCCAGCAGCCAAGGGACAGGTTCTGAAACGAGGACCCAGTACTTC	CASSQGTGSETRTQYF	TRBD1	TRBV5-1	TRBJ2-5	many
TGTGCCAGCAGTTTGTACTCTAGCACAGATACGCAGTATTTT	CASSLYSSTDTQYF	-	TRBV12-3/TRBV12-4	TRBJ2-3	few
TGTGCCAGCAGTTACCCCGGTGGGGAAGCTTTCTTT	CASSYPGGEAFF	-	TRBV6-5	TRBJ1-1	-
TGTGCCAGCAGCTTAGGGCCGGACCAGGGCCGTGCCAAAAACATTCAGTACTTC	CASSLGPDQGRAKNIQYF	-	TRBV11-1	TRBJ2-4	-
TGTGCCAGCAGCCCACTCGACAGTTACGAGCAGTACTTC	CASSPLDSYEQYF	-	TRBV6-1	TRBJ2-7	few
TGTGCCAGCAGCTTTGTAGCGGGGGATCAGTTCTTC	CASSFVAGDQFF	TRBD2	TRBV7-2	TRBJ2-1	few
TGTGCCAGCAGCTTATTGACAGGCTTCTCTGGGGCCAACGTCCTGACTTTC	CASSLLTGFSGANVLTF	-	TRBV6-5	TRBJ2-6	-
TGTGCCTGGAGTCTGGGCTATAATTCACCCCTCCACTTT	CAWSLGYNSPLHF	-	TRBV30	TRBJ1-6	-
TGTGCCACCAGGGGGCCGGGACAGGGGTACAATGAGCAGTTCTTC	CATRGPGQGYNEQFF	TRBD1	TRBV24-1	TRBJ2-1	-
TGTGCCAGCCGGAGAAACTCAGGGTTTGACCGGAGGGATTATGGCTACACCTTC	CASRRNSGFDRRDYGYTF	-	TRBV6-2/TRBV6-3	TRBJ1-2	-
TGTGCCAGCAGCTTCAGGAGCCCCGTCCTGACTTTC	CASSFRSPVLTF	-	TRBV7-2	TRBJ2-6	-
TGCAGTGCTGCTCACGCCAGCTCCTACGAGCAGTACTTC	CSAAHASSYEQYF	-	TRBV20-1	TRBJ2-7	-
TGTGCCAGCAGGGACGACAGGGCGGATACGCAGTATTTT	CASRDDRADTQYF	TRBD1	TRBV2	TRBJ2-3	-
TGCGCCAGCAGCCAAGGTCGAGCGGGAGAGGACGAGCAGTACTTC	CASSQGRAGEDEQYF	TRBD2	TRBV4-1	TRBJ2-7	-
TGTGCCAGCAGCTTAGTCGAACGGACCACAGATACGCAGTATTTT	CASSLVERTTDTQYF	-	TRBV7-2	TRBJ2-3	-
TGTGCCAGCAGTCCCAACGGGGCTGGAAACACCATATATTTT	CASSPNGAGNTIYF	-	TRBV12-3/TRBV12-4	TRBJ1-3	-
TGTGCCAGCAGCGTAGCTCCAGGGGCGACCTACGAGCAGTACTTC	CASSVAPGATYEQYF	-	TRBV9	TRBJ2-7	-
TGTGCCAGCAGTTCACAGGGGAACTATGGCTACACCTTC	CASSSQGNYGYTF	TRBD1	TRBV12-3/TRBV12-4	TRBJ1-2	many
TGCAGTGCTTCCCCTACAGGGGGCGCTTACGAGCAGTACTTC	CSASPTGGAYEQYF	TRBD1	TRBV20-1	TRBJ2-7	few
TGTGCCAGCAGCTCTGACAGGGACAATTACAATGAGCAGTTCTTC	CASSSDRDNYNEQFF	TRBD1	TRBV7-9	TRBJ2-1	-
TGTGCCAGCAGCTCCTTTCCCCTAGGGGAGACCCAGTACTTC	CASSSFPLGETQYF	-	TRBV7-2	TRBJ2-5	few
TGTGCCAGCAGCTTAGGGGCCAGCGTCTATGGCTACACCTTC	CASSLGASVYGYTF	-	TRBV7-2	TRBJ1-2	-